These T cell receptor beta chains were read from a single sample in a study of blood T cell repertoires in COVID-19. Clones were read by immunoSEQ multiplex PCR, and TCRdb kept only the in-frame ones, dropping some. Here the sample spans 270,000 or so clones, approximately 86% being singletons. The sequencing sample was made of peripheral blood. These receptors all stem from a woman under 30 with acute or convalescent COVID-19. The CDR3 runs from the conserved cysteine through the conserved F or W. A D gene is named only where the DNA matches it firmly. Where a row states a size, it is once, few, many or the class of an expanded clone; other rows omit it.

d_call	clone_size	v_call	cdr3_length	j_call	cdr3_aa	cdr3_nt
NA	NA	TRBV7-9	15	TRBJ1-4	CASSLGPSGDEKLFF	TGTGCCAGCAGCTTAGGGCCTTCCGGGGATGAAAAACTGTTTTTT
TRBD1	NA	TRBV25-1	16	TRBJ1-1	CASSGQGAIRNTEAFF	TGTGCCAGCAGTGGACAGGGGGCGATTAGAAACACTGAAGCTTTCTTT
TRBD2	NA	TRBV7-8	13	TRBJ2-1	CASSLWREGEQFF	TGTGCCAGCAGCTTATGGCGGGAGGGTGAGCAGTTCTTC
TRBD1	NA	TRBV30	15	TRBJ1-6	CAWSESGRGRLSLHF	TGTGCCTGGAGTGAAAGTGGCAGGGGGCGCCTGTCCCTCCACTTT
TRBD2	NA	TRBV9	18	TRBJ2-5	CASSVGVSGRADGGTQYF	TGTGCCAGCAGCGTAGGGGTTAGCGGGAGGGCCGATGGGGGGACCCAGTACTTC
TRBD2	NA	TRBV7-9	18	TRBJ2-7	CASSSAPLLREGPRQQYF	TGTGCCAGCAGCTCCGCCCCCCTTTTGAGGGAGGGACCTCGACAGCAGTACTTC
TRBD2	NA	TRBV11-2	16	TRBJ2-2	CASSLFPGGGPGELFF	TGTGCCAGCAGCTTGTTCCCGGGAGGGGGTCCCGGGGAGCTGTTTTTT
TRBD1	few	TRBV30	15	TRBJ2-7	CAWSYPGQGLREQYF	TGTGCCTGGAGCTATCCGGGACAGGGGTTGAGGGAGCAGTACTTC
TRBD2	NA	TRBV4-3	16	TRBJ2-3	CASSPEAGRGADTQYF	TGCGCCAGCAGCCCCGAGGCGGGGAGGGGTGCAGATACGCAGTATTTT
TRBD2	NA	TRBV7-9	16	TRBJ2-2	CASSPSGSGRAGELFF	TGTGCCAGCAGCCCTTCGGGTAGCGGGAGGGCCGGGGAGCTGTTTTTT
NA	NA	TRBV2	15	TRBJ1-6	CASSEQGSLNSPLHF	TGTGCCAGCAGTGAGCAGGGTTCCCTGAATTCACCCCTCCACTTT
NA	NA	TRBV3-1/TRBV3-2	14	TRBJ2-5	CASSQGTAQETQYF	TGTGCCAGCAGCCAAGGGACAGCCCAAGAGACCCAGTACTTC
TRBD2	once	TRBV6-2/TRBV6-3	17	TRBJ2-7	CASSSPLRLAANYEQYF	TGTGCCAGCAGTTCCCCGTTACGACTAGCGGCTAACTACGAGCAGTACTTC
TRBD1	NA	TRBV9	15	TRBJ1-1	CASSTQGQMNTEAFF	TGTGCCAGCAGCACCCAGGGACAGATGAACACTGAAGCTTTCTTT
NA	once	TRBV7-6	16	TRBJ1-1	CASSLDPWREDTEAFF	TGTGCCAGCAGCTTAGACCCTTGGAGAGAGGACACTGAAGCTTTCTTT
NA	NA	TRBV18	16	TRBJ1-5	CASSPGVGGMDQPQHF	TGTGCCAGCTCACCAGGGGTCGGAGGGATGGATCAGCCCCAGCATTTT
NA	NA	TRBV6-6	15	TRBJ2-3	CASSYLGQNTDTQYF	TGTGCCAGCAGTTATCTAGGACAGAACACAGATACGCAGTATTTT
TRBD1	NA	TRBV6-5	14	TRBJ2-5	CASRIDRGSETQYF	TGTGCCAGCAGGATAGACAGGGGGTCAGAGACCCAGTACTTC
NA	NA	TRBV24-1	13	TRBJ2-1	CATSDRGYNEQFF	TGTGCCACCAGTGATCGGGGCTACAATGAGCAGTTCTTC
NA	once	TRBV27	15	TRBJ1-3	CASSPHRDSGNTIYF	TGTGCCAGCAGTCCTCACAGGGACTCTGGAAACACCATATATTTT
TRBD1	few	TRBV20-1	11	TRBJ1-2	CSARNRGGYTF	TGCAGTGCGAGGAACAGGGGTGGCTACACCTTC
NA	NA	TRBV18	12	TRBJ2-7	CASSPGVYEQYF	TGTGCCAGCTCACCAGGAGTATACGAGCAGTACTTC
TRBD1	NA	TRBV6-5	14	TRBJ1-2	CASSSGGGPGGYTF	TGTGCCAGCAGTTCAGGGGGCGGTCCAGGTGGCTACACCTTC
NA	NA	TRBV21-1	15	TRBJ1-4	CASSSLGTGREKLFF	TGTGCCAGCAGCTCCCTCGGGACAGGGAGGGAAAAACTGTTTTTT
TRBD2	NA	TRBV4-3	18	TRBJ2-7	CASSQDTGQREGSYEQYF	TGCGCCAGCAGCCAAGATACAGGGCAGCGGGAGGGTTCCTACGAGCAGTACTTC
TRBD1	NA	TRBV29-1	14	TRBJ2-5	CSVVRTGERGTQYF	TGCAGCGTTGTTAGGACAGGAGAACGAGGGACCCAGTACTTC
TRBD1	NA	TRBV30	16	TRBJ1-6	CAWSPGRGRLGSPLHF	TGTGCCTGGAGTCCTGGCAGGGGGCGCTTGGGTTCACCCCTCCACTTT
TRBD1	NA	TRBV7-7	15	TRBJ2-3	CASSLGGTGTDTQYF	TGTGCTAGCAGCTTAGGAGGGACAGGGACAGATACGCAGTATTTT
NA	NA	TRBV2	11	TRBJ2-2	CASTGAGELFF	TGTGCCAGCACAGGGGCCGGGGAGCTGTTTTTT
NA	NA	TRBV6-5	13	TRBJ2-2	CASIGPNTGELFF	TGTGCCAGCATTGGCCCAAACACCGGGGAGCTGTTTTTT
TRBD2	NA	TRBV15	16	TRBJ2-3	CATSRDWAGVADTQYF	TGTGCCACCAGCAGAGATTGGGCGGGAGTGGCAGATACGCAGTATTTT
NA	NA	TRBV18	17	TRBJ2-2	CASSPPGTYSGTGELFF	TGTGCCAGCTCACCGCCCGGGACTTACTCGGGGACCGGGGAGCTGTTTTTT
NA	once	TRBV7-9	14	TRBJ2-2	CASSLIAGFGELFF	TGTGCCAGCAGCTTAATCGCAGGGTTCGGGGAGCTGTTTTTT
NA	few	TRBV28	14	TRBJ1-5	CASSFALGSQPQHF	TGTGCCAGCAGTTTCGCCCTCGGGAGCCAGCCCCAGCATTTT
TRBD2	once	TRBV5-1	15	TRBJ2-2	CASSWGGSETGELFF	TGCGCCAGCAGCTGGGGCGGGAGCGAGACCGGGGAGCTGTTTTTT